One sample yielded the 20 T cell receptor beta chains listed below, sequenced in a study of radiation and T cells in renal cell carcinoma. The data were produced by immunoSEQ multiplex PCR, yet TCRdb's version contains in-frame clones alone and is incomplete. The data show 130,000 to 150,000 clones, 88% seen once. Indicated time point: baseline pretreatment blood. Treatment given: 15 Gy SBRT to primary tumor, nephrectomy 4 weeks later. Specimen: blood, collected from a patient whose treatment included radiotherapy and nephrectomy. Source of these receptors: a woman aged 45-65 years with renal cell carcinoma.

The gene calls are TRBV14 and TRBJ2-7, with D unresolved. The CDR3 spans 16 residues. Trimming cost V 4 bases and J 0 bases, with 16 bases left between them. Germline CDR1 is SGHDN and CDR2 is FVKESK. The CDR3 coding sequence is TGTGCCAGCAGCCCGAGGCAGCACCCTAGCTCCTACGAGCAGTACTTC. Its protein product is CASSPRQHPSSYEQYF.

V usage is TRBV10-2 and J usage is TRBJ2-7; possibly TRBD2 for D (6 bases). CDR1 and CDR2 (germline): WSHSY, SAAADI. The CDR3 contains 14 residues. V lost 6 bases and J 7 bases, leaving 19 bases between the germline ends. The CDR3 is CASRDDKAAGEQYF. CDR3 sequence (DNA): TGCGCCAGCAGAGACGACAAGGCTGCGGGGGAGCAGTACTTC.

This clone was recorded a few times. This chain joins TRBV25-1 and TRBJ1-1; D is possibly TRBD1 (5 bases). The V end lost 7 bases, the J end lost 4 bases, and 19 bases lay between the germline ends. The germline V gene encodes CDR1 MGHDK and CDR2 SYGVNS. The CDR3 loop spans 15 amino acids. CDR3 bases: TGTGCCAGCACGGGGTTGGGGGGTGTGGGCACTGAAGCTTTCTTT. This translates into CASTGLGGVGTEAFF.

The chain links TRBV4-2 to TRBJ2-7; the match to TRBD2 covers 10 bases. This CDR3 is 14 amino acids long. V lost 3 bases, J lost 6 bases, and 5 bases stayed unmatched. Germline CDR1 LGHNA, CDR2 YNFKEQ. CDR3: CASSQLAGVGEQYF. The CDR3 DNA follows: TGTGCCAGCAGCCAGCTAGCGGGGGTGGGCGAGCAGTACTTC.

The rearrangement links TRBV7-2 to TRBJ2-7; tentative D call: TRBD1 (5 bases). The V end lost 8 bases, the J end lost 5 bases, and 25 bases lay between the germline ends. Germline V CDR1 and CDR2: SGHTA, FQGNSA. CDR3 length: 16 amino acids. CDR3 protein: CASLSLGSAGPHEQYF. DNA of the CDR3: TGTGCCAGCTTAAGCTTAGGATCGGCAGGGCCCCACGAGCAGTACTTC.

This clone appeared a few times. The chain employs TRBV6-5 and TRBJ2-7, with D maybe TRBD2 (5 bases). Trimming took 0 bases from V and 4 from J, leaving 13 bases between them. The CDR3 contains 15 residues. Germline CDR1 MNHEY, CDR2 SVGAGI. CDR3 nucleotides: TGTGCCAGCAGTTACTCAAGGGAGAGAATTTACGAGCAGTACTTC. It encodes CASSYSRERIYEQYF.

This clone showed up just a few times. The CDR3, as DNA: TGTGCCAGCAGCTTAGTCAGGGGGGATTTGGGCACTGAAGCTTTCTTT. As protein: CASSLVRGDLGTEAFF. V is TRBV7-8 and J is TRBJ1-1; 7 bases agree with TRBD1. This CDR3 is 16 amino acids long. V shed 1 base, J shed 4 bases, and the junction held 9 bases outside the gene matches. Germline lookup yields CDR1 SGHVS and CDR2 FQNEAQ.

The rearrangement uses TRBV5-4 and TRBJ2-3; no clear D gene. In germline, CDR1 is SGHNT, CDR2 YYREEE (reference sequence). This CDR3 is 13 amino acids long. Trimming took 4 bases from V and 0 from J, leaving 6 bases between them. CDR3 nucleotide sequence: TGTGCCAGCAGCATAGACAGCACAGATACGCAGTATTTT. This codes for CASSIDSTDTQYF.

The V and J genes are TRBV19 and TRBJ1-6, with 8 positions matching TRBD1. The CDR3 is 13 residues long. CDR1 LNHDA and CDR2 SQIVND come from the germline V gene (reference sequence). Unmatched junction bases numbered 5, after V lost 6 bases and J lost 10 bases. The CDR3 is CASRFRGQSPLHF. As DNA, the CDR3 is TGTGCCAGTAGATTCAGGGGGCAGTCACCCCTCCACTTT.

J is TRBJ2-5 and V is TRBV18; TRBD2 agrees at 8 bases. The germline V gene has CDR1 KGHSH and CDR2 LQKENI. V dropped 4 bases and J dropped 4; count of bases not matched to a gene: 20. The CDR3 length is 19 residues. Here the CDR3 reads CASSRDRVLAASRGETQYF. Written as DNA, the CDR3 is TGTGCCAGCTCACGCGACAGAGTACTAGCGGCATCCAGGGGAGAGACCCAGTACTTC.

The rearrangement uses TRBV2 and TRBJ2-1; unclear D gene. Per germline, CDR1 SNHLY and CDR2 FYNNEI. This CDR3 spans 17 amino acids. V shed 6 bases and J shed 0 bases, with 18 bases lying between them. The CDR3 protein is CASRGPGRMSSYNEQFF. The DNA for the CDR3 is TGTGCCAGCAGGGGCCCCGGACGGATGAGCTCCTACAATGAGCAGTTCTTC.

This clone appeared a single time. This rearrangement joins TRBV18 to TRBJ2-3, with D uncertain. The germline CDR1 and CDR2 sequences are KGHSH and LQKENI. Trimming cost V 4 bases and J 6 bases, with 14 bases left between them. CDR3 length equals 14 residues. CDR3 DNA: TGTGCCAGCTCACTAGTTACGGTTGGCGATACGCAGTATTTT. It specifies CASSLVTVGDTQYF. The whole variable domain, filled in from reference TRBV18 and TRBJ2-3, reads NAGVMQNPRHLVRRRGQEARLRCSPMKGHSHVYWYRQLPEEGLKFMVYLQKENIIDESGMPKERFSAEFPKEGPSILRIQQVVRGDSAAYFCASSLVTVGDTQYFGPGTRLTVL.

The chain uses TRBV9 and TRBJ1-2; the D gene is possibly TRBD1 (6 bases). The CDR3 runs to 13 residues. Germline assignment: CDR1 SGDLS and CDR2 YYNGEE. Trimming stripped 4 bases from V and 7 bases from J, with 14 bases between. The CDR3 nucleotides read TGTGCCAGCAGCCCCCGGGACATTACTGGCTACACCTTC. This sequence encodes CASSPRDITGYTF.

V usage is TRBV18 and J usage is TRBJ2-2; possible D gene TRBD1, 5 bases. Germline loops: CDR1 KGHSH, CDR2 LQKENI. V was clipped by 4 bases and J by 5 bases, with 11 bases between them. The CDR3 consists of 14 residues. The CDR3 DNA sequence: TGTGCCAGCTCACAGGGGCTGGAGACCGGGGAGCTGTTTTTT. Translation: CASSQGLETGELFF.

This sequence joins TRBV6-5 and TRBJ1-6; possibly TRBD1 for D (5 bases). Trimming removed 5 bases from V and 9 bases from J, with 14 bases in between. The CDR3 covers 14 residues. Looked up from germline, CDR1 is MNHEY and CDR2 is SVGAGI. The CDR3 nucleotides read TGTGCCAGCAGTCCCGGGACGGGGGGTTCACCCCTCCACTTT. It is translated as CASSPGTGGSPLHF.

This sequence joins TRBV4-1 and TRBJ1-4; 9 nucleotides line up with TRBD1. The CDR3 extends over 18 amino acids. Germline assignment: CDR1 MGHRA and CDR2 YSYEKL. The J segment lost 2 bases and the V segment lost 0 bases, leaving 7 bases of the junction unmatched. CDR3 DNA: TGCGCCAGCAGCCAAGAGGGACAGGGTTTCGCGACTAATGAAAAACTGTTTTTT. Its protein product is CASSQEGQGFATNEKLFF.

This sequence joins TRBV6-1 and TRBJ2-3, with 7 positions matching TRBD1. J gave up 3 bases and V 3 bases, and 6 bases lay outside the gene matches. The CDR3 consists of 15 residues. Germline V gene lookup returns CDR1 MNHNS and CDR2 SASEGT. CDR3 amino acids: CASSDAAGGTDTQYF. Written as DNA, the CDR3 is TGTGCCAGCAGTGATGCCGCAGGGGGAACAGATACGCAGTATTTT.

A note on this clone: This same CDR3 is encoded by further DNA sequences in the sample. The V gene is TRBV30, the J gene TRBJ1-2; 8 bases match TRBD1. The trim removed 5 bases at V and 2 bases at J, leaving 4 bases unmatched. Per germline, CDR1 GTSNPN and CDR2 SVGIG (reference sequence). The CDR3 totals 13 residues. The CDR3 DNA reads as TGTGCCTGGGGGACAGGTCGGAACTATGGCTACACCTTC. This encodes CAWGTGRNYGYTF.

V usage is TRBV19 and J usage is TRBJ2-3, with TRBD2 identical over 10 bases. Germline CDR1 and CDR2: LNHDA and SQIVND (reference sequence). This CDR3 spans 17 amino acids. J gave up 4 bases and V 2 bases, and 9 bases lay outside the gene matches. CDR3: CASSIRSGTSVADTQYF. CDR3 DNA sequence: TGTGCCAGTAGTATAAGGTCCGGGACTAGCGTTGCAGATACGCAGTATTTT.

The V and J genes are TRBV5-4 and TRBJ2-3; D is uncertain. Trimming removed 3 bases at V and 1 base at J, with 12 bases between. The length of the CDR3 is 15 residues. The germline V gene has CDR1 SGHNT and CDR2 YYREEE (reference sequence). The CDR3 here is CASSSRTARTDTQYF. The CDR3 DNA follows: TGTGCCAGCAGCTCCCGGACGGCCCGCACAGATACGCAGTATTTT.